Listed below are T cell receptor beta chains from one sample, sequenced in a study of T cells after yellow fever vaccination. TCRdb independently ran MiXCR on the 5' RACE reads; one entry per CDR3 protein. The sample carries hundreds of thousands of distinct CDR3 sequences, around 4% recorded once. This material consisted of PBMCs, taken on the day of the yellow fever booster vaccination. The receptors shown here come from a man aged 18-30 years who received the YFV17D yellow fever vaccine. CDR3s include the opening cysteine and the closing phenylalanine or tryptophan. Fields, in order: J gene, clone size, V gene, D gene, CDR3 length, CDR3 protein, CDR3 DNA. D genes are given only for firm matches. Expanded clones get a size class; other rows say once, few or many, or leave the size out.

TRBJ1-2	NA	TRBV12-3/TRBV12-4	NA	14	CASSLIRLPYGYTF	TGTGCCAGCAGTTTAATCCGGTTGCCCTATGGCTACACCTTC
TRBJ2-3	many	TRBV28	NA	12	CASRYQGYTQYF	TGTGCCAGCAGATATCAGGGCTATACGCAGTATTTT
TRBJ2-5	many	TRBV11-2	NA	15	CASSLVSGASETQYF	TGTGCCAGCAGCTTAGTGTCAGGGGCGTCGGAGACCCAGTACTTC
TRBJ2-3	many	TRBV20-1	NA	12	CSARAPPDTQYF	TGCAGTGCTAGGGCGCCCCCAGATACGCAGTATTTT
TRBJ2-3	many	TRBV5-1	TRBD1	15	CASSDRTGGPDTQYF	TGCGCCAGCAGCGATCGGACAGGGGGCCCAGATACGCAGTATTTT
TRBJ2-1	many	TRBV4-1	NA	12	CASSQDYNEQFF	TGCGCCAGCAGCCAGGATTACAATGAGCAGTTCTTC
TRBJ1-1	NA	TRBV12-3/TRBV12-4	TRBD1	13	CASSFQGATEAFF	TGTGCCAGCAGTTTTCAGGGGGCGACTGAAGCTTTCTTT
TRBJ2-5	many	TRBV7-2	NA	14	CASSPARSSETQYF	TGTGCCAGCTCCCCGGCTCGGTCTTCCGAGACCCAGTACTTC
TRBJ1-1	many	TRBV2	TRBD1	14	CASKLQGPPAGAFF	TGTGCCAGCAAATTACAGGGGCCGCCCGCGGGGGCTTTCTTT
TRBJ1-1	NA	TRBV7-9	NA	13	CASSLALEGEAFF	TGTGCCAGCAGCTTAGCGCTCGAGGGAGAAGCTTTCTTT
TRBJ2-1	few	TRBV6-5	NA	14	CASSIIGGLHEQFF	TGTGCCAGCAGTATTATCGGGGGGCTTCATGAGCAGTTCTTC
TRBJ1-1	many	TRBV15	NA	13	CATSRVGQGATMF	NA
TRBJ2-3	few	TRBV7-8	NA	15	CASSSPRLMTDTQYF	TGTGCCAGCAGCTCGCCGCGGTTAATGACAGATACGCAGTATTTT
TRBJ2-2	NA	TRBV7-8	NA	15	CASSPGPLYTGELFF	TGTGCCAGCAGCCCCGGGCCATTGTACACCGGGGAGCTGTTTTTT
TRBJ2-3	few	TRBV12-5	TRBD2	18	CASGLVRSSGGYTDTQYF	TGTGCTAGTGGTTTGGTACGGAGTAGCGGGGGTTACACAGATACGCAGTATTTT
TRBJ2-1	many	TRBV11-2	NA	13	CASSNDRYNEQFF	TGTGCCAGCAGCAACGACAGGTACAATGAGCAGTTCTTC
TRBJ1-1	many	TRBV7-9	NA	14	CATLLGGMNTEAFF	TGTGCCACCCTTTTGGGGGGAATGAACACTGAAGCTTTCTTT
TRBJ1-1	once	TRBV7-2	NA	15	CASSAQGGRNTEAFF	TGTGCCAGCAGCGCTCAGGGAGGGAGGAACACTGAAGCTTTCTTT
TRBJ2-5	few	TRBV7-9	NA	16	CASSPARQVERETQYF	TGTGCCAGCAGCCCTGCCAGACAGGTCGAAAGGGAGACCCAGTACTTC
TRBJ1-1	few	TRBV7-9	NA	14	CASRLQLGNNEAFF	TGTGCCAGCAGACTCCAATTAGGGAACAATGAAGCTTTCTTT
TRBJ1-4	many	TRBV20-1	NA	14	CSAALGTPQQKLFF	TGCAGTGCTGCTCTGGGGACGCCTCAACAAAAACTGTTTTTT